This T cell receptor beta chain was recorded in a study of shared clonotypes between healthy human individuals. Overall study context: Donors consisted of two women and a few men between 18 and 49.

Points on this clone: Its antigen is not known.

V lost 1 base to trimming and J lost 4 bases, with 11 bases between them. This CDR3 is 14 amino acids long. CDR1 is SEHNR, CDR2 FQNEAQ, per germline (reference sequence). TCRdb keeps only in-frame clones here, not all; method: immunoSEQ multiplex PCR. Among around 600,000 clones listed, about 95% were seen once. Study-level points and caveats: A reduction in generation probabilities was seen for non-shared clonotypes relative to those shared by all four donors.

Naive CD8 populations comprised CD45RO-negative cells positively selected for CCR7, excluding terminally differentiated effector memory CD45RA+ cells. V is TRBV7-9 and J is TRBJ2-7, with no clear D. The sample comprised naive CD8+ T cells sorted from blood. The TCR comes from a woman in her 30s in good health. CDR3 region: CASSLVGLKYEQYF. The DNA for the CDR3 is TGTGCCAGCAGCTTAGTCGGCCTCAAGTACGAGCAGTACTTC.